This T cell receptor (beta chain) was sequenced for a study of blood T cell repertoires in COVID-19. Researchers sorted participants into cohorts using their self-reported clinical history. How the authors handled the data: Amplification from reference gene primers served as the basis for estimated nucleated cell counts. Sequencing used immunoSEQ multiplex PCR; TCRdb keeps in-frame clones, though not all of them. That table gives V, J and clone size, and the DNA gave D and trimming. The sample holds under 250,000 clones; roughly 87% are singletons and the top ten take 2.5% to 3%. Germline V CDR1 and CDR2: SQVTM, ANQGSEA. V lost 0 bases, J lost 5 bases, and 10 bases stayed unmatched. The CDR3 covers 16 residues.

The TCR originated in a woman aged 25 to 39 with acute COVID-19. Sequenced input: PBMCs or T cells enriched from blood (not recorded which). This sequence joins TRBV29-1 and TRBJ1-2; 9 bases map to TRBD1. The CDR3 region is CSVEDQDRGLSYGYTF. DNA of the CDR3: TGCAGCGTTGAAGATCAGGACAGGGGCTTGAGTTATGGCTACACCTTC. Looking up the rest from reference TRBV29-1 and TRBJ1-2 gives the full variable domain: SAVISQKPSRDICQRGTSLTIQCQVDSQVTMMFWYRQQPGQSLTLIATANQGSEATYESGFVIDKFPISRPNLTFSTLTVSNMSPEDSSIYLCSVEDQDRGLSYGYTFGSGTRLTVV.